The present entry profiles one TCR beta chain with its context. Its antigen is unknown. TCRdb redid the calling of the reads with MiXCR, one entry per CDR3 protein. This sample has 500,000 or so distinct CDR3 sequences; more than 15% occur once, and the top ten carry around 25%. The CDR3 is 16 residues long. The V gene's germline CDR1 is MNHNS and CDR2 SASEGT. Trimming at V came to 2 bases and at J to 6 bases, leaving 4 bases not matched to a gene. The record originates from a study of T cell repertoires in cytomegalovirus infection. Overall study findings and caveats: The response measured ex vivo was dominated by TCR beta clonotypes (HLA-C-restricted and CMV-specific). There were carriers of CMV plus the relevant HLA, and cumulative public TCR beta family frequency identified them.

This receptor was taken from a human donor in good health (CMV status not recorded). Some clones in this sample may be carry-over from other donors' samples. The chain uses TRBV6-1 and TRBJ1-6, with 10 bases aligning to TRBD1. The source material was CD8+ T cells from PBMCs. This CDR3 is CASSEFGTGANSPLHF. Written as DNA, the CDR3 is TGTGCCAGCAGTGAATTTGGGACAGGGGCTAATTCACCCCTCCACTTT.